The 9 T cell receptor beta chains listed next were all sequenced from one sample in a study of T cell repertoires in cytomegalovirus infection. Their recognized antigens are unknown. MiXCR, run by TCRdb on the reads, gives a single entry per CDR3 protein. This sample carries about 770,000 distinct CDR3 sequences, almost 30% of them seen once, and the ten largest clones take under 15%. This material consisted of cultured CD8+ T cells from PBMCs, taken from culture after CMV antigen stimulation. The receptors shown here come from a human donor in good health (CMV status not recorded). Some clones in this sample may be carry-over from other donors' samples.

The chain couples TRBV12-3 or TRBV12-4 to TRBJ1-1; TRBD1 might be the D (6 bases). The V and J ends lost 8 bases and 4 bases respectively, with 17 bases between them. The CDR3 contains 14 residues. In DNA, the CDR3 is TGTGCCAGCGTTCCAACAGGGTGGGGCACTGAAGCTTTCTTT. Encoded protein: CASVPTGWGTEAFF.

Turning to this clonotype: The junction and the germline gene differ at one end; a read error may be behind it. J is TRBJ2-7 and V is TRBV7-7; 7 bases map to TRBD1. CDR1 and CDR2 from the germline V gene are SSHAT and FNYEAQ (reference sequence). The CDR3 is 15 residues long. DNA of the CDR3: TGTGCTAGCAGCTTAATGACAGGGCGCTCCTACGAGCAGTACTTC. It yields the protein CASSLMTGRSYEQYF.

In its sample, this clonotype was seen a few times. The chain employs TRBV27 and TRBJ2-7; possibly TRBD1 or TRBD2 for D (5 bases each). Trimming stripped 2 bases from V and 5 bases from J, with 16 bases between. In germline, CDR1 is MNHEY, CDR2 SMNVEV (reference sequence). The CDR3 covers 15 residues. This CDR3 is CASSLRAGRWHEQYF. In DNA form, the CDR3 reads TGTGCCAGCAGTTTACGTGCAGGGAGATGGCACGAGCAGTACTTC.

The chain couples TRBV29-1 to TRBJ2-7, with D possibly being TRBD2 (5 bases). V was shortened by 7 bases and J by 3 bases, with 10 bases between the two germline ends. Germline V gene lookup returns CDR1 SQVTM and CDR2 ANQGSEA. The CDR3 is 11 amino acids. The chain's CDR3 is CSAWTDYEQYF. In DNA, the CDR3 is TGCAGCGCCTGGACTGACTACGAGCAGTACTTC.

This clonotype showed up just a few times. This chain links TRBV5-8 with TRBJ1-1, with 7 positions matching TRBD1. V shed 3 bases and J 4 bases; nucleotides not matched to a gene: 6. CDR1 SGHTS and CDR2 YDEGEE come from the germline V gene. The CDR3 sequence is 14 residues long. The CDR3 sequence is CASSSGEGATEAFF. CDR3 nucleotide sequence: TGTGCCAGCAGCTCAGGGGAGGGGGCCACTGAAGCTTTCTTT.

This clonotype was seen only a few times. This sequence joins TRBV5-1 and TRBJ2-7; 10 nucleotides match TRBD2. The V gene end was trimmed by 3 bases and the J gene end by 1 base; junction bases not matched to a gene: 13. This CDR3 spans 18 amino acids. Germline-derived CDR1 and CDR2 are SGHRS and YFSETQ. CDR3 DNA: TGCGCCAGCAGCTCAGAAACTAGCGGGGCATCTAAATCCTACGAGCAGTACGTC. Translating it yields CASSSETSGASKSYEQYV.

This chain links TRBV29-1 with TRBJ2-2; no clear D gene. CDR3 length: 13 residues. Trimming left V 4 bases short and J 5 bases short, with 11 bases between. Germline CDR1 is SQVTM and CDR2 is ANQGSEA. The CDR3 reads CSVVSQETGELFF. CDR3 coding DNA: TGCAGCGTTGTGAGTCAAGAAACCGGGGAGCTGTTTTTT.

This clonotype was recorded at least ten times. This chain's CDR3 is CASQKEGSPFAAEQFF. The DNA for the CDR3 is TGTGCCAGTCAAAAGGAGGGTTCGCCCTTTGCAGCTGAGCAGTTCTTC. The rearrangement joins TRBV7-2 to TRBJ2-1; TRBD2 might be the D (6 bases). This CDR3 contains 16 residues. From germline, CDR1 is SGHTA and CDR2 FQGNSA. V lost 9 bases, J lost 9 bases, and 27 bases lay in between.

This chain links TRBV5-6 with TRBJ2-7, with D perhaps given as TRBD1 or TRBD2 (5 bases each). The CDR3 loop spans 14 amino acids. Between the trimmed V and J ends, which lost 4 bases and 3 bases, there was a span of 14 bases. The germline gives CDR1 SGHDT, CDR2 YYEEEE. The CDR3 nucleotides are TGTGCCAGCAGCCTGGGGTGGGGGTTCTACGAGCAGTACGTC. Protein: CASSLGWGFYEQYV.